The 4 T cell receptor beta chains reported below all come from one sample, sequenced in a study of blood T cell repertoires in COVID-19. The data were produced by immunoSEQ multiplex PCR, yet TCRdb's version contains in-frame clones alone and is incomplete. The sample includes 120,000 or so clones, about 80% seen only once; the top ten take approximately 16%. Sequencing input: peripheral blood. Receptors were obtained from a woman aged 80 or over with active or convalescent COVID-19.

This clone was counted a few times. The J gene is TRBJ1-1, the V gene TRBV3-1 (or the pseudogene TRBV3-2); D is undetermined. CDR3 length: 11 residues. Trimming stripped 8 bases from V and 6 bases from J, with 10 bases between. The germline V gene encodes CDR1 LGHDT and CDR2 YNNKEL (reference sequence). The CDR3 here is CASGLLSEAFF. CDR3 coding DNA: TGTGCCAGCGGTTTACTGTCTGAAGCTTTCTTT.

The chain employs TRBV5-4 and TRBJ2-3; 8 nucleotides line up with TRBD2. Germline CDR1 and CDR2: SGHNT and YYREEE (reference sequence). The CDR3 is 15 residues long. Germline trimming cut 0 bases from V and 5 bases from J; bases unmatched to any gene: 5. The chain's CDR3 is CASSLAGGSGDTQYF. The CDR3 DNA sequence: TGTGCCAGCAGCTTGGCGGGAGGGTCCGGAGATACGCAGTATTTT.

V usage is TRBV12-5 and J usage is TRBJ2-7, with D possibly being TRBD2 (5 bases). V lost 4 bases and J lost 3, with 19 bases in between. Germline-derived CDR1 and CDR2 are LGHNT and FRNRAP. This CDR3 has 16 residues. The CDR3 protein is CASGSRGQLRLYEQYF. CDR3 bases: TGTGCTAGTGGTTCCCGCGGGCAGCTGAGACTCTACGAGCAGTACTTC.

The chain recombines TRBV9 with TRBJ2-7; TRBD2 aligns across 7 bases. CDR3 length: 15 residues. Germline lookup yields CDR1 SGDLS and CDR2 YYNGEE. V lost 4 bases, J lost 1 base, and 8 bases stayed unmatched. The CDR3 region has the DNA TGTGCCAGCAGCCGGGCTGGCGGGAGTTCCTACGAGCAGTACTTC. Its translation: CASSRAGGSSYEQYF.